Sequencing of this TCR beta chain was carried out in a study of T cell repertoires in cytomegalovirus infection (dated by TCRdb to about 2019). Regarding the complete study: The HLA type of each donor mattered for the analysis, because public TCR beta signatures pointed to carriage of CMV infection along with the matching HLA type.

Broader findings and caveats from the paper: In the ex vivo response, HLA-C-restricted CMV-specific TCR beta clonotypes were dominant, and in two of eight donors the single most frequent clonotype came from this HLA-C-restricted group. In both this cohort and an independent cohort of 352 donors, the cumulative frequency of public TCR beta family members distinguished carriers of CMV infection plus the relevant HLA type.

The CDR3 goes from the cysteine to the phenylalanine over 15 residues. CDR3 DNA only is kept here, 45 bases in frame from base 1. Here V drops 6 bases and J drops 5 bases, and the junction holds 10 bases not matched to any gene. The sample was run on an Illumina HiSeq 1500. TCRdb passed the public sequencing reads through fastp at Q25 and MiXCR, retaining productive beta sequences. Each CDR3 protein appears once, grouped with its most common genes and DNA. The sample contains about 130,000 distinct CDR3 sequences, roughly 9% of them found a single time. Around a tenth of the sample goes to the ten largest clones. Ten or more counts support this clonotype. Its antigen is currently not known. The sample holds no much larger clone one base away, and base qualities are not on file.

Material for sequencing was PBMCs. The receptor was derived from a human donor in good health (CMV status not recorded). Some clones in this sample may be carry-over from other donors' samples. The V and J segments used are TRBV12-3 or TRBV12-4 and TRBJ2-3, with 8 junctional bases fitting TRBD2. The nucleotide sequence reads as follows: TGTGCCAGCAGGTTCCTAGGCGGGGGGTTAGATACGCAGTATTTT. It is translated as CASRFLGGGLDTQYF.